Listed below are T cell receptor beta chains from one sample, sequenced in a study of shared clonotypes between healthy human individuals. The assay was immunoSEQ multiplex PCR, and TCRdb's table has in-frame clones only and misses some. The sample includes approximately 1.5 million clones, about 98.5% seen only once; the top ten take approximately 0.38%. Sequenced: naive CD4+ T cells sorted from blood. Receptor source: a man between 25 and 39 years old in good health. Each CDR3 is given without its conserved first and last residue. Each record gives: V gene, J gene, CDR3 protein.

v_gene: TRBV29-1
j_gene: TRBJ2-7
CDR3aa: SINVGSEQY

v_gene: TRBV5-6
j_gene: TRBJ2-2
CDR3aa: ASSLGQRNTGELF

v_gene: TRBV15
j_gene: TRBJ2-1
CDR3aa: ATSRGRGTPLNEQF

v_gene: TRBV2
j_gene: TRBJ2-5
CDR3aa: ASSVDRGKETQY

v_gene: TRBV19
j_gene: TRBJ2-7
CDR3aa: ASRASGLSYEQY

v_gene: TRBV18
j_gene: TRBJ2-5
CDR3aa: ASSPRASLQGLVETQY

v_gene: TRBV11-3
j_gene: TRBJ2-2
CDR3aa: ASSLKGSAGELF

v_gene: TRBV6-1
j_gene: TRBJ2-7
CDR3aa: ASSEGQGTEQY

v_gene: TRBV28
j_gene: TRBJ2-3
CDR3aa: ASSFVDAPSTDTQY

v_gene: TRBV10-3
j_gene: TRBJ1-1
CDR3aa: AISPREGQRGMNTEAF

v_gene: TRBV5-1
j_gene: TRBJ2-1
CDR3aa: ASSLEASANNEQF

v_gene: TRBV6-5
j_gene: TRBJ2-4
CDR3aa: ASRAELAKNIQY

v_gene: TRBV5-6
j_gene: TRBJ1-1
CDR3aa: ASSPGTGGVDTEAF

v_gene: TRBV7-2
j_gene: TRBJ2-1
CDR3aa: ASSTTNYNEQF

v_gene: TRBV5-1
j_gene: TRBJ2-5
CDR3aa: ASSLLETQY

v_gene: TRBV5-1
j_gene: TRBJ1-5
CDR3aa: ASSLGGNSNQPQH

v_gene: TRBV5-4
j_gene: TRBJ1-2
CDR3aa: ASSLTWNYGYT